These 7 T cell receptor beta chains came from one sample sequenced in a study of T cells in Graves' hyperthyroidism and ophthalmopathy. It was RNA transcripts that yielded the amplified TCR beta CDR3 regions. The primer set for the first-round RT-PCR of the TCR CDR3 was HTBI. TCRdb reprocessed the multiplex PCR reads with MiXCR, giving one entry per CDR3 protein. The table lists 310,000 or so distinct CDR3 sequences, approximately 17% of them singletons. Sequenced: blood. These receptors all stem from a woman aged 55-75 years with Graves' ophthalmopathy.

Many counts were recorded for this clonotype. This chain joins TRBV7-9 and TRBJ1-1; the match to TRBD1 covers 7 bases. The CDR3 has 16 amino acids. V dropped 3 bases and J dropped 1; count of bases not matched to a gene: 8. The germline CDR1 and CDR2 sequences are SEHNR and FQNEAQ (reference sequence). The CDR3 spells CASSFRDSYTNTEAFF. CDR3 sequence (DNA): TGTGCCAGCAGCTTCCGGGACAGCTATACGAACACTGAAGCTTTCTTT.

This clonotype has at least ten counts. The chain uses TRBV12-3 or TRBV12-4 and TRBJ2-2; D gene ambiguous. The CDR3 is 14 residues long. Trimming removed 6 bases from V and 7 bases from J, with 15 bases in between. This CDR3 reads CASRPGLTGGELFF. The CDR3, as DNA: TGTGCCAGCAGGCCGGGCCTCACGGGCGGGGAGCTGTTTTTT.

This clonotype was recorded at least ten times. The chain employs TRBV7-2 and TRBJ2-4; 8 bases match TRBD1. Germline trimming cut 2 bases from V and 2 bases from J; bases unmatched to any gene: 8. CDR1 is SGHTA and CDR2 is FQGNSA in the germline V gene. The CDR3 has 17 residues. The CDR3 DNA reads as TGTGCCAGCAGCTTATTGACAGGGGCGGTGACCAAAAACATTCAGTACTTC. Its translation is CASSLLTGAVTKNIQYF. Combining the CDR3 with reference TRBV7-2 and TRBJ2-4 gives the whole variable domain GAGVSQSPSNKVTEKGKDVELRCDPISGHTALYWYRQSLGQGLEFLIYFQGNSAPDKSGLPSDRFSAERTGGSVSTLTIQRTQQEDSAVYLCASSLLTGAVTKNIQYFGAGTRLSVL.

This clonotype occurred many times. One base away lies a much larger clone, so this may be a sequencing read error. This sequence joins TRBV7-2 and TRBJ2-7, with D perhaps matching TRBD1 (5 bases). V shed 5 bases and J shed 3 bases, with 14 bases lying between them. The CDR3 contains 14 residues. The germline V gene encodes CDR1 SGHTA and CDR2 FQGNSA. CDR3 region: CASSALQDSYEQYF. The CDR3 DNA reads TGTGCCAGCAGCGCACTCCAAGACAGCTACGAGCAGTACTTC.

A note on this clonotype: Relative to the germline gene, one junction end is altered; a read error may explain this. V usage is TRBV2 and J usage is TRBJ2-7; perhaps TRBD2 as D (5 bases). Germline CDR1 is SNHLY and CDR2 is FYNNEI. This CDR3 is built from 16 residues. The CDR3 nucleotides are TGTGCCGGCAGTGAATATCCGGGGTCCCTCGAATACGAGCACTACTTC. This codes for CAGSEYPGSLEYEHYF.

This clonotype was detected a few times. This rearrangement joins TRBV7-8 to TRBJ2-1, with TRBD1 identical over 9 bases. Per germline, CDR1 SGHVS and CDR2 FQNEAQ. Germline trimming cut 5 bases from V and 3 bases from J; bases unmatched to any gene: 14. There are 18 residues in the CDR3. The CDR3 region has the DNA TGTGCCAGCAGCCCAGCCGGATTAAGGGGACAGGGCTACAATGAGCAGTTCTTC. It codes for CASSPAGLRGQGYNEQFF.

The sample holds a few counts of this clonotype. The J gene is TRBJ2-3, the V gene TRBV20-1, with a tentative D call TRBD1 (6 bases). The V gene's germline CDR1 is DFQATT and CDR2 SNEGSKA (reference sequence). V was pared by 7 bases and J by 5 bases, with 19 bases between. There are 14 residues in the CDR3. The CDR3 loop reads CSVSLGGRGDTQYF. The CDR3 nucleotides read TGCAGTGTTAGTTTAGGGGGTAGGGGAGATACGCAGTATTTT.